This TCR beta chain was documented in a study of T cell repertoires in cytomegalovirus infection. Study context: An indication of both CMV infection and matching HLA type came from public TCR beta signatures.

A note on this clonotype: The antigen remains unidentified.

General study results and limits: Using cumulative public TCR beta family frequency, the authors identified those who carried CMV together with the relevant HLA. HLA-C-restricted, CMV-specific TCR beta clonotypes were dominant ex vivo.

This CDR3 has 13 residues. Trimming took 6 bases from V and 4 from J, leaving 12 bases between them. Germline assignment: CDR1 LNHDA and CDR2 SQIVND (reference sequence). From the reads, TCRdb called clonotypes with MiXCR, one entry per CDR3 protein. The sample consists of around 770,000 distinct CDR3 sequences, 25% to 35% of them appearing once. The V gene is TRBV19, the J gene TRBJ1-2; D remains unclear. This receptor was taken from a human donor in good health (CMV status not recorded). Some clones in this sample may be carry-over from other donors' samples. This material consisted of cultured CD8+ T cells from PBMCs, taken from culture after CMV antigen stimulation. The CDR3: CASRPRGTYGYTF. CDR3 nucleotides: TGTGCCAGTAGGCCTCGGGGAACCTATGGCTACACCTTC. Complete variable domain (other parts from reference TRBV19 and TRBJ1-2): DGGITQSPKYLFRKEGQNVTLSCEQNLNHDAMYWYRQDPGQGLRLIYYSQIVNDFQKGDIAEGYSVSREKKESFPLTVTSAQKNPTAFYLCASRPRGTYGYTFGSGTRLTVV.